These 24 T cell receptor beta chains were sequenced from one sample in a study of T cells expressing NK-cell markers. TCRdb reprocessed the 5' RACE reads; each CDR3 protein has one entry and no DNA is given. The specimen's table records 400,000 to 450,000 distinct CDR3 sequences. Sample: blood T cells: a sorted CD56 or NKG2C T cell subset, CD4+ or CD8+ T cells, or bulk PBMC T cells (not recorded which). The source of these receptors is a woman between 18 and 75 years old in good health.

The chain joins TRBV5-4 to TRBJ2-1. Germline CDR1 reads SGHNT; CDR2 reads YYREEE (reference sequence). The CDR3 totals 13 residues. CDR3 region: CASSLARRNEQFF.

This chain's CDR3 is CASSLMASGSGELFF. V and J are TRBV7-2 and TRBJ2-2; no DNA is available, so the TRBD2 call from TCRdb remains unchecked. Germline V gene sequence: CDR1 SGHTA, CDR2 FQGNSA. The length of the CDR3 is 15 residues.

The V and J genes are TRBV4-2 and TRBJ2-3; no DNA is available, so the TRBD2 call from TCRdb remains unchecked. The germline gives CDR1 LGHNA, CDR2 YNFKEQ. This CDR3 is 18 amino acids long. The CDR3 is CASSQAGGMERETDTQYF.

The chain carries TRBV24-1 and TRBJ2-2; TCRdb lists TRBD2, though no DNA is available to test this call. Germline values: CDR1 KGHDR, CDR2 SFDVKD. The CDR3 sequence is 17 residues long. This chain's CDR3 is CATSDPGTSGDTGELFF.

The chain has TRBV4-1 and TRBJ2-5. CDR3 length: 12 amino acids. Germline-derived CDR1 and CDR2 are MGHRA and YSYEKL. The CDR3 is CASSQDLETQYF.

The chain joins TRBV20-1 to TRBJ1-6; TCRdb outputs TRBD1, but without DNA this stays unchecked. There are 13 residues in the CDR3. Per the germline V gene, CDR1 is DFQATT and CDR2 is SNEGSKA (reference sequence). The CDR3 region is CSAGDRGGSPLHF.

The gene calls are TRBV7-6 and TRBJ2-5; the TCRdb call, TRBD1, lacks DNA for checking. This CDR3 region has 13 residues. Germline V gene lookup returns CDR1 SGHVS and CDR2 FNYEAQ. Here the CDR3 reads CASTLSQELTQYF.

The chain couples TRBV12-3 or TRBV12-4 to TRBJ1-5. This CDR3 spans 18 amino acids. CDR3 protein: CASSPFWRAGHSNQPQHF.

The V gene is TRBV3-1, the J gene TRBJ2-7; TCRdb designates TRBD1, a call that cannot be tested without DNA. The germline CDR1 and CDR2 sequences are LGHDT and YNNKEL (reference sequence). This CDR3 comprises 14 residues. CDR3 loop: CASSQDRGSYEQYF.

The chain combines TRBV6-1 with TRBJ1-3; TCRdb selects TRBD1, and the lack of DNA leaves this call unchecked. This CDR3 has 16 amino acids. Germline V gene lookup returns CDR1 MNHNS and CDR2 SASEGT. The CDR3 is CASRQNTGLGGNTIYF.

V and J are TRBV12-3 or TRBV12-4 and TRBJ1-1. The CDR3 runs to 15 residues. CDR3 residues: CASSLALGLNTEAFF.

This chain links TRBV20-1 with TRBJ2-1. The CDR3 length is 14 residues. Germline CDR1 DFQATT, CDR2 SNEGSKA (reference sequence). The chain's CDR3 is CSARDLTLNNEQFF.

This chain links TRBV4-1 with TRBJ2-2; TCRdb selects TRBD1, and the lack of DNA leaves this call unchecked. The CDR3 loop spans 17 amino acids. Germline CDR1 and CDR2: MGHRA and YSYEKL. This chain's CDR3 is CASSHSPRGVGVGELFF.

The CDR3: CASSRQQGALPYSPLHF. This chain links TRBV27 with TRBJ1-6; lacking DNA, the TRBD1 call made by TCRdb goes unchecked. The germline CDR1 and CDR2 sequences are MNHEY and SMNVEV (reference sequence). This CDR3 comprises 17 residues.

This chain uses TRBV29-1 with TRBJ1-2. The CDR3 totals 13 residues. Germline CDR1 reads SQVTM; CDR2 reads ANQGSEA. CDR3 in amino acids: CSVSAGSHYGYTF.

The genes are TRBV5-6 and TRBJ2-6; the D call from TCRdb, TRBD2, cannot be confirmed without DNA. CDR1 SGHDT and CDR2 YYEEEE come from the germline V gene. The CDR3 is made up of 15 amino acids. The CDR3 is CASSWRGFGANVLTF.

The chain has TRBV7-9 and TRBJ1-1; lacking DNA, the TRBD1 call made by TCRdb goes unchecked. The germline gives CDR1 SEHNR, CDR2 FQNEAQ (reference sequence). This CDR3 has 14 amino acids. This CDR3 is CAIPRGRGNTEAFF. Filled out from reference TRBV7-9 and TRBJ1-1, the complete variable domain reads DTGVSQNPRHKITKRGQNVTFRCDPISEHNRLYWYRQTLGQGPEFLTYFQNEAQLEKSRLLSDRFSAERPKGSFSTLEIQRTEQGDSAMYLCAIPRGRGNTEAFFGQGTRLTVV.

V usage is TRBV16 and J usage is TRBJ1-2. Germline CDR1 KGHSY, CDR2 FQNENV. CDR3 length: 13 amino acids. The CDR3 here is CASSQSPNYGYTF.

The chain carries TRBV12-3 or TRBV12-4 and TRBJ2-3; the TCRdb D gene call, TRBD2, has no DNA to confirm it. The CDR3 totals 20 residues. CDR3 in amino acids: CASSLWDRLAGEWSTDTQYF.

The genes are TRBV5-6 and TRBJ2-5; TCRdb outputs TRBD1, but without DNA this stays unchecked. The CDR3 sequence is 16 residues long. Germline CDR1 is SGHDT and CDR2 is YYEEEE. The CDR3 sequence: CACSSRSGAYQETQYF.

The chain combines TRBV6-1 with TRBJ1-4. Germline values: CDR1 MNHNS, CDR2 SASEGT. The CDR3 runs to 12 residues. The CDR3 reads CASSEVDEKLFF.

CDR3 sequence: CASSRKGAGETEAFF. The rearrangement links TRBV5-5 to TRBJ1-1; absent DNA, TCRdb's TRBD1 call cannot be checked. The CDR3 spans 15 residues. The germline CDR1 and CDR2 sequences are SGHKS and YYEKEE (reference sequence).

CDR3 region: CASSLGSAGHYNEQFF. The chain carries TRBV5-1 and TRBJ2-1; the D call of TRBD1 rests on TCRdb alone, since no DNA is present to check it. The CDR3 covers 16 residues. In germline, CDR1 is SGHRS, CDR2 YFSETQ. Full variable domain (missing parts from reference TRBV5-1 and TRBJ2-1): KAGVTQTPRYLIKTRGQQVTLSCSPISGHRSVSWYQQTPGQGLQFLFEYFSETQRNKGNFPGRFSGRQFSNSRSEMNVSTLELGDSALYLCASSLGSAGHYNEQFFGPGTRLTVL.

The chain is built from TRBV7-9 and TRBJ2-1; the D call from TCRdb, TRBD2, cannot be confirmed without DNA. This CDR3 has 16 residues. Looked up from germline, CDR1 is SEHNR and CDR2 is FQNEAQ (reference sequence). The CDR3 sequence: CASSPRLAGSYNEQFF. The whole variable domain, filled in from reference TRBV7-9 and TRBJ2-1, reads DTGVSQNPRHKITKRGQNVTFRCDPISEHNRLYWYRQTLGQGPEFLTYFQNEAQLEKSRLLSDRFSAERPKGSFSTLEIQRTEQGDSAMYLCASSPRLAGSYNEQFFGPGTRLTVL.